The sample holds one count of the clone carrying this T cell receptor beta chain. This specimen comes from a study of T cells in localized non-small cell lung cancer. The length of the CDR3 is 17 residues. V shed 3 bases, J shed 3 bases, and the junction held 11 bases outside the gene matches. CDR1 and CDR2 (germline): SGHKS, YYEKEE (reference sequence). The repertoire was sequenced with immunoSEQ multiplex PCR; TCRdb's copy has only in-frame clones and lacks some. The table includes tens of thousands of clones, approximately 88% detected once. The sample was peripheral blood, taken before any cancer treatment. The chain has TRBV5-5 and TRBJ1-1; 10 bases fit TRBD1. The sequence derives from a man aged 40-75 years with stage I squamous cell lung carcinoma. The DNA of the CDR3 is TGTGCCAGCAGCTCATTACCCAGGACAGGGGGTTACACTGAAGCTTTCTTT. This codes for CASSSLPRTGGYTEAFF.